This TCR beta chain was sequenced for a study of blood T cell repertoires in COVID-19. Overall study context: Donors in the United States, Italy and Spain gave samples during acute or convalescent COVID-19. T cells, B-cell-depleted T cells, or PBMCs provided the cDNA or gDNA that served as material.

The assay was immunoSEQ multiplex PCR, and TCRdb's table has in-frame clones only and misses some. The table has around 80,000 clones, roughly 90% seen once. The table lists this clone with a few counts. Sequenced sample: peripheral blood. The clonotype originates from a man aged 55 to 69 with acute or convalescent COVID-19.

This chain's CDR3 is CATSDPRRGDNQPQHF. The CDR3 nucleotides read TGTGCCACCAGTGACCCTCGCAGGGGGGATAATCAGCCCCAGCATTTT. The gene calls are TRBV24-1 and TRBJ1-5; 7 nucleotides agree with TRBD1. CDR1 and CDR2 (germline): KGHDR, SFDVKD. This CDR3 contains 16 residues. J lost 4 bases, V lost 4 bases, and 9 bases had no gene match.